These 18 T cell receptor beta chains originate from one sample sequenced in a study of cytomegalovirus exposure and HLA in healthy donors. PCR involved 60 Vbeta and 13 Jbeta primers. Here immunoSEQ multiplex PCR was the method, and the copy in TCRdb shows in-frame clones only, minus some. The sample includes more than 95,000 clones, around two thirds seen only once; the top ten take about 4.3%. The sequencing sample was made of PBMCs. The receptor set was obtained from a man in his 60s in good health and CMV-seropositive.

This chain links TRBV5-1 with TRBJ2-5, with a tentative D call TRBD2 (6 bases). The CDR3 covers 16 residues. CDR1 SGHRS and CDR2 YFSETQ come from the germline V gene. Trimming took 4 bases from V and 4 from J, leaving 20 bases between them. The CDR3 is CASSVAGPRGGETQYF. The CDR3, as DNA: TGCGCCAGCAGCGTGGCCGGGCCCCGGGGAGGAGAGACCCAGTACTTC.

This clone was counted only a few times. V gene TRBV4-1 combines with J gene TRBJ2-7; D is uncertain. CDR3 length equals 15 residues. Germline loops: CDR1 MGHRA, CDR2 YSYEKL. V was shortened by 3 bases and J by 4 bases, with 16 bases between the two germline ends. The CDR3 region has the DNA TGCGCCAGCAGCCACTCCCTTTCCGGCGGTTACGAGCAGTACTTC. This encodes CASSHSLSGGYEQYF.

The rearrangement links TRBV5-1 to TRBJ2-1; TRBD1 matches 7 bases. The CDR3 length is 14 residues. V gave up 0 bases and J gave up 6 bases; unmatched junction bases: 3. CDR1 and CDR2 from the germline V gene are SGHRS and YFSETQ. The CDR3 DNA sequence: TGCGCCAGCAGCTTGGCCGGGACAGCCAATGAGCAGTTCTTC. It translates to CASSLAGTANEQFF.

This clone was detected only a few times. The CDR3 spells CASSYRETEAFF. CDR3 DNA: TGTGCCAGCAGCTACAGGGAGACTGAAGCTTTCTTT. The rearrangement links TRBV7-2 to TRBJ1-1; possible D gene TRBD1, 6 bases. Germline V gene lookup returns CDR1 SGHTA and CDR2 FQGNSA. Trimming stripped 4 bases from V and 5 bases from J, with 8 bases between. CDR3 length equals 12 residues.

A single count supports this clone. This chain connects TRBV4-2 to TRBJ2-7, with D perhaps TRBD2 (5 bases). This CDR3 contains 16 residues. The germline V gene encodes CDR1 LGHNA and CDR2 YNFKEQ. Deletions cut 2 bases from V and 4 bases from J, with 18 bases between. The CDR3 DNA reads TGTGCCAGCAGCCAATTGGTGGGCCAGGACTTTTACGAGCAGTACTTC. It translates to CASSQLVGQDFYEQYF.

The J gene is TRBJ2-5, the V gene TRBV7-3, with 7 bases matching TRBD2. This CDR3 comprises 16 residues. Germline V lookup: CDR1 SGHTA, CDR2 FQGTGA. V dropped 4 bases and J dropped 4; count of bases not matched to a gene: 12. CDR3 coding DNA: TGTGCCAGCAGCTCAGGCGGGGGTTATCCAGGAGAGACCCAGTACTTC. As protein: CASSSGGGYPGETQYF.

The rearrangement uses TRBV23-1 and TRBJ2-4; TRBD1 matches at 11 bases. TRBV23-1 belongs to the ORF category, with a function that is uncertain. The CDR3 spans 17 residues. With 4 bases clipped from V and 5 bases from J, the junction kept 10 bases outside the gene matches. The chain's CDR3 is CASSPVEDRGHQNIQYF. The DNA for the CDR3 is TGCGCCAGCAGTCCCGTTGAGGACAGGGGGCACCAAAACATTCAGTACTTC.

This clone was detected a few times. The chain has TRBV6-4 and TRBJ1-5, with D unclear. Trimming left V 4 bases short and J 2 bases short, with 9 bases between. Germline V gene sequence: CDR1 MRHNA, CDR2 SNTAGT. The CDR3 length is 14 residues. The CDR3 DNA sequence: TGTGCCAGCAGTGCCGAGGGTGGCAATCAGCCCCAGCATTTT. It codes for CASSAEGGNQPQHF.

The J gene is TRBJ2-3, the V gene TRBV9, with 7 bases that match TRBD1. The CDR3 is 16 residues long. Germline V gene lookup returns CDR1 SGDLS and CDR2 YYNGEE. Trimming at V came to 4 bases and at J to 2 bases, leaving 10 bases not matched to a gene. The CDR3 DNA is TGTGCCAGCAGCCTCCCCCAGGGACAGCACACAGATACGCAGTATTTT. It is translated as CASSLPQGQHTDTQYF.

The V and J genes are TRBV9 and TRBJ2-3; TRBD2 aligns across 12 bases. V was pared by 2 bases and J by 4 bases, with 5 bases of the junction left unmatched. Germline CDR1 reads SGDLS; CDR2 reads YYNGEE. This CDR3 spans 16 amino acids. The CDR3 loop reads CASSVGLAGGADTQYF. CDR3 in DNA: TGTGCCAGCAGCGTGGGCCTAGCGGGGGGGGCAGATACGCAGTATTTT.

The rearrangement links TRBV30 to TRBJ1-5; D is ambiguous. V shed 3 bases and J shed 0 bases, with 9 bases lying between them. This CDR3 comprises 14 residues. Germline loops: CDR1 GTSNPN, CDR2 SVGIG (reference sequence). The CDR3 spells CAWRQSNSNQPQHF. DNA of the CDR3: TGTGCCTGGAGACAGAGTAATAGCAATCAGCCCCAGCATTTT.

V and J are TRBV7-3 and TRBJ2-5; D is perhaps TRBD1 (5 bases). Germline CDR1 and CDR2: SGHTA and FQGTGA. With 5 bases removed from V and 5 bases from J, the gap between germline ends came to 15 bases. This CDR3 comprises 14 residues. CDR3 loop: CASSPDWGMETQYF. DNA of the CDR3: TGTGCCAGCAGCCCCGACTGGGGCATGGAGACCCAGTACTTC.

This clone was seen only once. V and J are TRBV7-9 and TRBJ1-1; 10 nucleotides match TRBD1. V lost 4 bases, J lost 5 bases, and 7 bases stayed unmatched. Germline V gene lookup returns CDR1 SEHNR and CDR2 FQNEAQ (reference sequence). The CDR3 runs to 15 residues. CDR3 amino acids: CASSWGDRGRTEAFF. CDR3 DNA sequence: TGTGCCAGCAGCTGGGGAGACAGGGGGCGAACTGAAGCTTTCTTT.

The genes are TRBV18 and TRBJ2-7; a possible D gene is TRBD1 (6 bases). The CDR3 runs 15 residues. Trimming took 2 bases from V and 5 from J, leaving 16 bases between them. Germline CDR1 is KGHSH and CDR2 is LQKENI. In nucleotides, the CDR3 is TGTGCCAGCTCACCATTAATGAGTGGGGGCAACGAGCAGTACTTC. This sequence encodes CASSPLMSGGNEQYF.

The rearrangement links TRBV2 to TRBJ2-5; 7 nucleotides agree with TRBD2. J gave up 7 bases and V 10 bases, and 12 bases lay outside the gene matches. CDR1 SNHLY and CDR2 FYNNEI come from the germline V gene. The CDR3 loop spans 13 amino acids. The CDR3 loop is CAIGPGGGATQYF. In nucleotides, the CDR3 is TGTGCCATAGGACCTGGCGGGGGTGCGACCCAGTACTTC. The whole variable domain, remainder taken from reference TRBV2 and TRBJ2-5, is EPEVTQTPSHQVTQMGQEVILRCVPISNHLYFYWYRQILGQKVEFLVSFYNNEISEKSEIFDDQFSVERPDGSNFTLKIRSTKLEDSAMYFCAIGPGGGATQYFGPGTRLLVL.

V gene TRBV7-3 combines with J gene TRBJ1-5; 8 bases line up with TRBD1. Germline V gene data show CDR1 as SGHTA and CDR2 as FQGTGA. The trim removed 6 bases at V and 4 bases at J, leaving 14 bases unmatched. The CDR3 spans 17 residues. Here the CDR3 reads CASRSKGRTGNNQPQHF. The CDR3 DNA reads TGTGCCAGCAGGTCCAAAGGCCGGACAGGGAATAATCAGCCCCAGCATTTT.

This chain links TRBV6-1 with TRBJ2-1, with 7 bases that match TRBD1. Losses at the gene ends were 8 bases for V and 6 bases for J; bases not matched to a gene: 7. CDR3 size: 13 residues. The germline V gene has CDR1 MNHNS and CDR2 SASEGT. The CDR3 region is CASGQVFINEQFF. The CDR3 nucleotides read TGTGCCAGCGGACAGGTTTTTATCAATGAGCAGTTCTTC.

The J gene is TRBJ2-5, the V gene TRBV11-2; TRBD1 agrees at 9 bases. The trim removed 3 bases at V and 0 bases at J, leaving 5 bases unmatched. CDR1 and CDR2 from the germline V gene are SGHAT and FQNNGV. The length of the CDR3 is 16 residues. The CDR3 loop is CASSLTGGMYQETQYF. The CDR3 DNA follows: TGTGCCAGCAGCTTGACAGGGGGGATGTACCAAGAGACCCAGTACTTC.